These 30 T cell receptor beta chains came from one sample sequenced in a study of T-cell memory formation after mild COVID-19. Via MiXCR, TCRdb re-called the 5' RACE reads, giving one row per CDR3 protein. The data contain about 210,000 distinct CDR3 sequences, around 27% of them singletons. Specimen: PBMCs or a T cell subset sorted from them (not recorded which). These receptors originate from an adult woman who had mild COVID-19 (a few samples of this study predate the infection). Cell type and time point are not known.

This clonotype was picked up a small number of times. The chain carries TRBV7-2 and TRBJ2-2, with no clear D. CDR1 and CDR2 from the germline V gene are SGHTA and FQGNSA. CDR3 length equals 13 residues. The germline V and J ends were trimmed by 3 bases and 6 bases, with 8 bases remaining between them. The CDR3 sequence is CASSFNLAGELFF. In nucleotides, the CDR3 is TGTGCCAGCAGCTTTAACCTGGCCGGGGAGCTGTTTTTT.

This CDR3 reads CASSRGTVTYEQYF. DNA for the CDR3: TGCGCCAGCAGCCGCGGGACGGTTACCTACGAGCAGTACTTC. The rearrangement links TRBV4-1 to TRBJ2-7; D is possibly TRBD2 (6 bases). The V end was cut by 4 bases, the J end by 2 bases, with 12 bases between. This CDR3 region has 14 residues. Germline V lookup: CDR1 MGHRA, CDR2 YSYEKL.

V and J are TRBV18 and TRBJ2-5; 7 bases map to TRBD1. Per the germline V gene, CDR1 is KGHSH and CDR2 is LQKENI. The CDR3 is 13 amino acids. Losses at the gene ends were 4 bases for V and 3 bases for J; bases not matched to a gene: 2. CDR3 region: CASSRDSEETQYF. For the CDR3, the DNA is TGTGCCAGCTCACGGGACAGTGAAGAGACCCAGTACTTC.

This clonotype was seen ten or more times. This chain joins TRBV6-6 and TRBJ2-7; possible D gene TRBD2, 6 bases. The CDR3 length is 14 residues. CDR1 and CDR2 from the germline V gene are MNHNY and SVGAGI (reference sequence). Trimming removed 6 bases from V and 6 bases from J, with 18 bases in between. The chain's CDR3 is CASSHGGTLSEQYF. As DNA, the CDR3 is TGTGCCAGCAGCCACGGAGGGACGCTAAGCGAGCAGTACTTC.

The chain uses TRBV12-3 or TRBV12-4 and TRBJ1-1; D is uncertain. This CDR3 region has 13 residues. V was shortened by 2 bases and J by 7 bases, with 11 bases between the two germline ends. The CDR3 bases are TGTGCCAGCAGTTTATTGTTCCTCGGTGAAGCTTTCTTT. This encodes CASSLLFLGEAFF.

The count of this clonotype is one. J is TRBJ1-4 and V is TRBV7-8; D is unclear. Germline lookup yields CDR1 SGHVS and CDR2 FQNEAQ. The ends were cut back, 3 bases at V and 12 bases at J, with 8 bases in the middle. CDR3 length equals 11 residues. The CDR3 sequence: CASSFGVELFF. In DNA, the CDR3 is TGTGCCAGCAGCTTCGGGGTGGAACTGTTTTTT.

V usage is TRBV4-1 and J usage is TRBJ2-3; D tentatively fits TRBD1 or TRBD2 (5 bases each). This CDR3 contains 15 residues. The V end was cut by 1 base, the J end by 1 base, with 9 bases between. The germline V gene encodes CDR1 MGHRA and CDR2 YSYEKL. The CDR3 loop reads CASSQVGAGTDTQYF. CDR3 DNA sequence: TGCGCCAGCAGCCAAGTCGGGGCGGGCACAGATACGCAGTATTTT.

This clonotype was detected a few times. This sequence joins TRBV19 and TRBJ2-7; the D is unclear. Germline V gene sequence: CDR1 LNHDA, CDR2 SQIVND (reference sequence). V lost 11 bases, J lost 3 bases, and 5 bases lay in between. This CDR3 contains 9 residues. The DNA of the CDR3 is TGTGCCCCTCGCTACGAGCAGTACTTC. This codes for CAPRYEQYF.

V usage is TRBV9 and J usage is TRBJ2-1; 9 nucleotides match TRBD2. Germline-derived CDR1 and CDR2 are SGDLS and YYNGEE. The CDR3 spans 15 residues. V shed 3 bases and J 4 bases; nucleotides not matched to a gene: 5. The CDR3 loop reads CASSAASGRYNEQFF. The CDR3 region has the DNA TGTGCCAGCAGCGCGGCAAGCGGGAGGTACAATGAGCAGTTCTTC.

This sequence joins TRBV29-1 and TRBJ1-2, with TRBD1 as a possible D gene (6 bases). CDR3 size: 12 residues. V was cut by 4 bases and J by 4 bases, with 10 bases left in between. Germline values: CDR1 SQVTM, CDR2 ANQGSEA. The CDR3 sequence is CSVVEGGYGYTF. DNA of the CDR3: TGCAGCGTTGTAGAGGGGGGCTATGGCTACACCTTC.

The J gene is TRBJ2-2, the V gene TRBV3-1; no clear D gene. The CDR3 contains 14 residues. Germline assignment: CDR1 LGHDT and CDR2 YNNKEL (reference sequence). Trimming took 3 bases from V and 7 from J, leaving 12 bases between them. CDR3 DNA sequence: TGTGCCAGCAGCCAGCACGCGGAGAGCGGGGAGCTGTTTTTT. Translated, it gives CASSQHAESGELFF.

This rearrangement joins TRBV3-1 to TRBJ2-1; the D gene is possibly TRBD1 (6 bases). The germline CDR1 and CDR2 sequences are LGHDT and YNNKEL (reference sequence). There are 16 residues in the CDR3. V lost 0 bases and J lost 2, with 11 bases in between. The CDR3 reads CASSQDLRGTYNEQFF. The CDR3 DNA reads TGTGCCAGCAGCCAAGATCTAAGGGGGACCTACAATGAGCAGTTCTTC.

The chain carries TRBV11-1 and TRBJ2-1, with D possibly matching TRBD2 (6 bases). This CDR3 is 15 amino acids long. Germline-derived CDR1 and CDR2 are SGHAT and FQDESV (reference sequence). V lost 6 bases and J 4 bases, leaving 16 bases between the germline ends. CDR3 residues: CASRFGTGLYNEQFF. CDR3 DNA sequence: TGTGCCAGCAGATTCGGGACTGGACTATACAATGAGCAGTTCTTC.

The rearrangement uses TRBV19 and TRBJ1-1, with D perhaps TRBD1 (6 bases). The length of the CDR3 is 15 residues. Between the trimmed V and J ends, which lost 3 bases and 4 bases, there was a span of 15 bases. CDR1 is LNHDA and CDR2 is SQIVND in the germline V gene (reference sequence). CDR3 in amino acids: CASSIGVGTRTEAFF. In DNA form, the CDR3 reads TGTGCCAGTAGTATCGGAGTCGGGACACGCACTGAAGCTTTCTTT.

This clonotype was seen more than once but under ten times. The CDR3: CASTGQGLSEKLFF. As DNA, the CDR3 is TGCGCCAGCACCGGACAGGGGCTGTCTGAAAAACTGTTTTTT. This rearrangement joins TRBV4-1 to TRBJ1-4, with TRBD1 matching 9 bases. This CDR3 is 14 amino acids long. Per the germline V gene, CDR1 is MGHRA and CDR2 is YSYEKL. The V segment lost 7 bases and the J segment 7 bases; nucleotides outside the gene matches: 7.

V gene TRBV29-1 combines with J gene TRBJ2-1, with D possibly matching TRBD1 (5 bases). Germline V gene sequence: CDR1 SQVTM, CDR2 ANQGSEA. The V end lost 6 bases, the J end lost 5 bases, and 17 bases lay between the germline ends. CDR3 size: 14 residues. The CDR3 bases are TGCAGCGTCGGGTTGGGGCTCGTCAACAATGAGCAGTTCTTC. This gives the protein CSVGLGLVNNEQFF.

The chain carries TRBV9 and TRBJ2-5, with 8 nucleotides matching TRBD1. Germline CDR1 reads SGDLS; CDR2 reads YYNGEE. The CDR3 extends over 16 amino acids. V was clipped by 4 bases and J by 4 bases; unmatched bases: 12. CDR3: CASSLFPDRGGETQYF. The CDR3 region has the DNA TGTGCCAGCAGCCTCTTCCCCGACAGGGGAGGAGAGACCCAGTACTTC.

CDR3 nucleotides: TGTGCCAGCAGCCTCTCACGGTGGACCGGGGAGCTGTTTTTT. Translating it yields CASSLSRWTGELFF. This chain connects TRBV6-2 or TRBV6-3 to TRBJ2-2; no clear D gene. V dropped 6 bases and J dropped 5 bases, with 13 bases sitting between them. Germline-derived CDR1 and CDR2 are MNHEY and SVGEGT. The CDR3 loop spans 14 amino acids.

V usage is TRBV5-1 and J usage is TRBJ2-7; TRBD1 might be the D (5 bases). V lost 1 base and J lost 5, with 13 bases in between. Germline V gene data show CDR1 as SGHRS and CDR2 as YFSETQ. The length of the CDR3 is 14 residues. The CDR3 sequence: CASSLLQAGDEQYF. In DNA form, the CDR3 reads TGCGCCAGCAGCTTGTTACAGGCCGGCGACGAGCAGTACTTC.

A few counts support this clonotype. The chain is built from TRBV20-1 and TRBJ1-5; a possible D gene is TRBD1 (5 bases). The length of the CDR3 is 13 residues. Between the trimmed V and J ends, which lost 3 bases and 5 bases, there was a span of 11 bases. Looked up from germline, CDR1 is DFQATT and CDR2 is SNEGSKA (reference sequence). CDR3 coding DNA: TGCAGTGCTAGCCGGGGGACGGATCAGCCCCAGCATTTT. This codes for CSASRGTDQPQHF.

This clonotype was seen a handful of times. The rearrangement uses TRBV3-1 and TRBJ1-5; no definite D call. Trimming took off 1 base at V and 0 bases at J, with 7 bases between the two ends. The CDR3 is 15 amino acids. Germline V CDR1 and CDR2: LGHDT, YNNKEL (reference sequence). CDR3 in DNA: TGTGCCAGCAGCCAAGGAGCTAGTAGCAATCAGCCCCAGCATTTT. It translates to CASSQGASSNQPQHF.

The J gene is TRBJ2-1, the V gene TRBV5-5; D call uncertain. CDR1 is SGHKS, CDR2 YYEKEE, per germline (reference sequence). The V end lost 2 bases, the J end lost 2 bases, and 8 bases lay between the germline ends. The CDR3 extends over 14 amino acids. The CDR3: CASSLGPTYNEQFF. The CDR3 DNA reads TGTGCCAGCAGCTTAGGACCCACCTACAATGAGCAGTTCTTC.

This clonotype was observed at least ten times. The rearrangement links TRBV19 to TRBJ2-7, with 7 bases lining up with TRBD2. Trimming removed 11 bases from V and 2 bases from J; junction bases left unmatched: 9. Germline CDR1 reads LNHDA; CDR2 reads SQIVND (reference sequence). This CDR3 comprises 13 residues. The CDR3 DNA reads TGTGCCTCAGCCTCGGGGGGAACCTACGAGCAGTACTTC. It codes for CASASGGTYEQYF. Full variable domain (remainder filled in from reference TRBV19 and TRBJ2-7): DGGITQSPKYLFRKEGQNVTLSCEQNLNHDAMYWYRQDPGQGLRLIYYSQIVNDFQKGDIAEGYSVSREKKESFPLTVTSAQKNPTAFYLCASASGGTYEQYFGPGTRLTVT.

The chain is built from TRBV7-2 and TRBJ2-3; D is ambiguous. Trimming left V 5 bases short and J 2 bases short, with 8 bases between. The germline V gene has CDR1 SGHTA and CDR2 FQGNSA. CDR3 length: 13 amino acids. The CDR3 loop is CASSPRTTDTQYF. The CDR3, as DNA: TGTGCCAGCAGCCCCCGGACCACAGATACGCAGTATTTT.

The chain recombines TRBV12-3 or TRBV12-4 with TRBJ2-7; TRBD1 agrees at 8 bases. V shed 5 bases, J shed 6 bases, and the junction held 9 bases outside the gene matches. The CDR3 extends over 14 amino acids. For the CDR3, the DNA is TGTGCCAGCAGTCCACCAGGGGGCAGGTCCGAGCAGTACTTC. Its translation: CASSPPGGRSEQYF.

V usage is TRBV5-1 and J usage is TRBJ2-4, with D possibly matching TRBD1 (5 bases). From germline, CDR1 is SGHRS and CDR2 YFSETQ. The V gene lost 3 bases and the J gene lost 0 bases, with 16 bases spanning the gap. The CDR3 sequence is 17 residues long. The CDR3, as DNA: TGCGCCAGCAGCTGGGCCGGCGACAGCCTAGCCAAAAACATTCAGTACTTC. It is translated as CASSWAGDSLAKNIQYF.

This clonotype was detected many times. This CDR3 is CASSSGTGGNTIYF. The DNA for the CDR3 is TGTGCCAGCAGCTCCGGGACAGGGGGAAACACCATATATTTT. The rearrangement joins TRBV7-2 to TRBJ1-3; 9 bases line up with TRBD1. CDR1 SGHTA and CDR2 FQGNSA come from the germline V gene. The V segment lost 4 bases and the J segment 4 bases; nucleotides outside the gene matches: 2. The CDR3 has 14 amino acids.

The gene calls are TRBV11-3 and TRBJ1-1; D uncertain. V lost 2 bases and J 10 bases, leaving 8 bases between the germline ends. The CDR3 runs to 11 residues. The germline V gene has CDR1 SGHNT and CDR2 YENEEA. The CDR3 sequence: CASSLQVVAFF. CDR3 bases: TGTGCCAGCAGCTTACAGGTTGTAGCTTTCTTT.

This chain connects TRBV7-8 to TRBJ2-2; 7 bases are a match to TRBD1. The CDR3 spans 14 residues. V lost 5 bases to trimming and J lost 4 bases; unmatched junction nucleotides: 4. The germline V gene encodes CDR1 SGHVS and CDR2 FQNEAQ. DNA of the CDR3: TGTGCCAGCAGCCTCGACAGGGCCACCGGGGAGCTGTTTTTT. It is translated as CASSLDRATGELFF.

The chain uses TRBV20-1 and TRBJ2-3, with D perhaps TRBD2 (6 bases). Trimming left V 6 bases short and J 3 bases short, with 19 bases between. The CDR3 is made up of 15 amino acids. The germline V gene encodes CDR1 DFQATT and CDR2 SNEGSKA (reference sequence). CDR3: CSALEPRGETDTQYF. CDR3 bases: TGCAGTGCCCTAGAGCCTCGCGGGGAGACAGATACGCAGTATTTT.